This TCR beta chain was profiled in a study of Ad26.COV2.S vaccination and SARS-CoV-2 variants. Turning to the study itself: Donor was in the COV1001 Ad26.COV2.S trial arm.

The treatment is: some 19 received Ad26.COV2.S at low or high dose, single or two shots; several received placebo; per-sample allocation not given. Sample collection was performed on day 63 after the first vaccine or placebo injection. CDR3 length: 14 amino acids. Germline lookup yields CDR1 MNHEY and CDR2 SVGAGI. The V gene end was trimmed by 11 bases and the J gene end by 2 bases; junction bases not matched to a gene: 8. Here immunoSEQ multiplex PCR was the method, and the copy in TCRdb shows in-frame clones only, minus some. The table includes under 550,000 clones, roughly 90% detected once. The study's findings and limits: Among vaccine recipients, spike-specific TCR breadth exceeded that of placebo recipients. It was reported that spike-specific CD8+ and CD4+ T cell responses were substantially broad after vaccination. The TCR breadth and depth analyses may have produced an underestimate of total T cell responses.

As regards this clone: Antigen: not known.

The sample in question was peripheral blood, obtained in a trial of Ad26.COV2.S vaccine versus placebo. The chain couples TRBV6-5 to TRBJ2-5, with TRBD2 identical over 10 bases. This receptor was obtained from a person between 18 and 59 years old who received the Ad26.COV2.S COVID-19 vaccine or a placebo. CDR3 nucleotides: TGTGCCGGCGCGCTGACTAGCGGGCAAGAGACCCAGTACTTC. Translation gives CAGALTSGQETQYF.